This T cell receptor (beta chain) was observed in a study of a mutant IDH1 vaccine in newly diagnosed glioma. Study-wide context: Beginning 4-6 weeks after radiotherapy alone, or with temozolomide cycles, vaccination took place. It was radiotherapy, temozolomide, or both that patients received previously, with most receiving both.

The time point is: week 5, during vaccination. One vaccine dose held 300 ug of mutant IDH1 20-mer peptide and came with topical imiquimod. Diagnosis in the donors showed new WHO grade 3 or 4 astrocytomas that were IDH1-mutant and ATRX-lost. This clone came up a few times. Its antigen is unknown. The V end was cut by 4 bases, the J end by 3 bases, with 15 bases between. The CDR3 extends over 15 amino acids. Germline V lookup: CDR1 MGHRA, CDR2 YSYEKL. Sequencing used immunoSEQ multiplex PCR; TCRdb keeps in-frame clones, though not all of them. The sample has 52,000 or so clones, approximately 80% seen once; the top ten hold 2.5% to 3.5%.

Sequencing used PBMCs, obtained from a glioma patient whose treatment included an IDH1 peptide vaccine. This sequence was found in a young woman with glioma. Some clones in this sample may be carry-over from other donors' samples. The chain carries TRBV4-1 and TRBJ1-1; tentatively, D is TRBD1 (5 bases). Here the CDR3 reads CASSLGPGLYTEAFF. As DNA, the CDR3 is TGCGCCAGCAGCCTCGGACCAGGGTTGTACACTGAAGCTTTCTTT.